The source of this TCR beta chain is a study of STAT3 mutations in large granular lymphocyte leukemia. Study summary: Roughly half of the longitudinally sequenced T-LGLL patients carried detectable canonical activating STAT3 mutations.

CDR1 is LNHDA, CDR2 SQIVND, per germline (reference sequence). The CDR3 is made up of 16 amino acids. V lost 8 bases and J 0 bases, leaving 17 bases between the germline ends. This clone appeared a few times. What it binds is not known. Average productive template count per sample was about 40,773. Clones were sequenced by immunoSEQ multiplex PCR, and TCRdb holds only the in-frame ones, with some missing. There are about 10,000 clones in the sample; 88% occur only once, and about 38% lies in the top ten. Findings and limits, study-wide: Persisting codominant clonotypes may have hidden a small pathogenic clone. Every T-cell large granular lymphocyte leukemia patient had at least one immunodominant TCR beta clonotype.

This chain connects TRBV19 to TRBJ1-3; D might be TRBD1 (5 bases). Sequences were obtained from peripheral blood mononuclear cells. This TCR was sampled from a man between 60 and 75 years old with T-cell large granular lymphocyte leukemia. Some clones in this sample may be carry-over from other donors' samples. The CDR3 is CASRIQGRSSGNTIYF. CDR3 nucleotide sequence: TGTGCCAGTCGGATCCAGGGCAGGAGCTCTGGAAACACCATATATTTT.